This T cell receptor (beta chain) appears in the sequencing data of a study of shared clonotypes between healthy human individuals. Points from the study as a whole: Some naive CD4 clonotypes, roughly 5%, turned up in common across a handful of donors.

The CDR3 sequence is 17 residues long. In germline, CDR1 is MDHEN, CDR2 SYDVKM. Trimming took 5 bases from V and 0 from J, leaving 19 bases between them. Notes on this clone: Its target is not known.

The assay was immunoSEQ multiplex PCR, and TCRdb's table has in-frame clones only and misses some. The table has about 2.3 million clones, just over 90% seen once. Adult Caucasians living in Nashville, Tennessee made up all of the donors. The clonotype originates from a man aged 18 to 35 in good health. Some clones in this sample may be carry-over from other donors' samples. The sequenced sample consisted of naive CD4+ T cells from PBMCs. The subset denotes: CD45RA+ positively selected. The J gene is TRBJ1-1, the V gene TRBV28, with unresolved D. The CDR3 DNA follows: TGTGCCAGCAGTCTGGGCCAATGGAAAAGGGTGAACACTGAAGCTTTCTTT. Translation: CASSLGQWKRVNTEAFF.